The 11 T cell receptor beta chains below come from one sample, sequenced in a study of T cell responses to AZD1222 COVID-19 vaccine. Profiling relied on immunoSEQ multiplex PCR, and the TCRdb table lists in-frame clones only, not all of them. The sample yields some 130,000 clones, 85% to 90% seen once. Sequencing used peripheral blood, obtained on day 0 of AZD1222 vaccination. Receptors were obtained from an adult in good health.

This clone was counted a few times. The V and J genes are TRBV7-9 and TRBJ2-7; possible D gene TRBD2, 6 bases. The germline CDR1 and CDR2 sequences are SEHNR and FQNEAQ (reference sequence). V was clipped by 5 bases and J by 4 bases, with 18 bases between them. The CDR3 extends over 15 amino acids. The CDR3: CASSPERRGVYEQYF. CDR3 DNA: TGTGCCAGCAGCCCTGAGCGGCGGGGTGTTTACGAGCAGTACTTC.

The V call is TRBV29-1, the J call TRBJ1-5, with a tentative D call TRBD1 (6 bases). CDR3 size: 12 residues. V was pared by 4 bases and J by 6 bases, with 10 bases between. Germline loops: CDR1 SQVTM, CDR2 ANQGSEA. CDR3 nucleotides: TGCAGCGTTGGAGGGGGGGCTCAGCCCCAGCATTTT. Translating gives CSVGGGAQPQHF.

The chain is built from TRBV29-1 and TRBJ2-5, with a possible D match to TRBD2 (7 bases). V lost 3 bases to trimming and J lost 4 bases, with 15 bases between them. Germline V gene sequence: CDR1 SQVTM, CDR2 ANQGSEA. This CDR3 has 14 residues. CDR3: CSVDGGGRAETQYF. The CDR3 nucleotides are TGCAGCGTTGATGGGGGGGGCAGGGCAGAGACCCAGTACTTC.

The chain couples TRBV28 to TRBJ1-1, with TRBD1 as a possible D gene (6 bases). CDR3 length equals 12 residues. CDR1 is MDHEN, CDR2 SYDVKM, per germline. V was cut by 8 bases and J by 5 bases, with 12 bases left in between. CDR3 DNA sequence: TGTGCCAGCTTACAGGGTATAACTGAAGCTTTCTTT. Translation gives CASLQGITEAFF.

The V gene is TRBV6-5, the J gene TRBJ1-1; the match to TRBD1 covers 8 bases. The CDR3 spans 15 residues. The V gene's germline CDR1 is MNHEY and CDR2 SVGAGI. J lost 2 bases, V lost 6 bases, and 8 bases had no gene match. The CDR3 sequence: CASRSRQGLNTEAFF. CDR3 in DNA: TGTGCCAGCAGGTCTAGACAGGGGCTTAACACTGAAGCTTTCTTT.

The chain employs TRBV27 and TRBJ1-5; D gene uncertain. Germline assignment: CDR1 MNHEY and CDR2 SMNVEV (reference sequence). Trimming took 0 bases from V and 4 from J, leaving 7 bases between them. CDR3 length equals 14 residues. The DNA for the CDR3 is TGTGCCAGCAGTTTATCCAGCAGGAATCAGCCCCAGCATTTT. Amino acids: CASSLSSRNQPQHF.

In its sample, this clone was seen a few times. The chain employs TRBV5-6 and TRBJ1-2; 10 bases agree with TRBD1. CDR3 length equals 16 residues. Germline loops: CDR1 SGHDT, CDR2 YYEEEE. J gave up 4 bases and V 2 bases, and 8 bases lay outside the gene matches. The CDR3, as DNA: TGTGCCAGCAGCTTCTCTGACAGGGGGCTCATCTATGGCTACACCTTC. Protein sequence: CASSFSDRGLIYGYTF.

Here the CDR3 reads CASIFTGGFGNTIYF. The CDR3, as DNA: TGTGCCAGCATTTTCACAGGGGGCTTTGGAAACACCATATATTTT. This chain links TRBV6-5 with TRBJ1-3; TRBD1 aligns across 9 bases. The V segment lost 7 bases and the J segment 3 bases; nucleotides outside the gene matches: 7. The CDR3 has 15 residues. Germline V gene sequence: CDR1 MNHEY, CDR2 SVGAGI.

The gene calls are TRBV12-5 and TRBJ1-5; D gene unclear. The CDR3 covers 12 residues. Germline values: CDR1 LGHNT, CDR2 FRNRAP. V dropped 7 bases and J dropped 4 bases, with 8 bases sitting between them. For the CDR3, the DNA is TGTGCTAGTGAAGGCGGGAATCAGCCCCAGCATTTT. This codes for CASEGGNQPQHF.

In regard to this clone: Other DNA variants within this sample encode the same CDR3. The gene calls are TRBV12-3 or TRBV12-4 and TRBJ1-2; 7 bases map to TRBD1. After removal of 6 bases from V and 2 bases from J, the junction contained 3 bases not matched to a gene. The CDR3 contains 13 residues. The CDR3 reads CASSPGQNYGYTF. CDR3 DNA sequence: TGTGCCAGCAGCCCGGGACAGAACTATGGCTACACCTTC.

The gene calls are TRBV6-4 and TRBJ2-3; TRBD2 might be the D (6 bases). Germline V CDR1 and CDR2: MRHNA, SNTAGT. The CDR3 extends over 15 amino acids. V dropped 2 bases and J dropped 2 bases, with 11 bases sitting between them. CDR3 loop: CASSDRGGNTDTQYF. The CDR3 DNA is TGTGCCAGCAGTGACCGGGGAGGAAACACAGATACGCAGTATTTT.